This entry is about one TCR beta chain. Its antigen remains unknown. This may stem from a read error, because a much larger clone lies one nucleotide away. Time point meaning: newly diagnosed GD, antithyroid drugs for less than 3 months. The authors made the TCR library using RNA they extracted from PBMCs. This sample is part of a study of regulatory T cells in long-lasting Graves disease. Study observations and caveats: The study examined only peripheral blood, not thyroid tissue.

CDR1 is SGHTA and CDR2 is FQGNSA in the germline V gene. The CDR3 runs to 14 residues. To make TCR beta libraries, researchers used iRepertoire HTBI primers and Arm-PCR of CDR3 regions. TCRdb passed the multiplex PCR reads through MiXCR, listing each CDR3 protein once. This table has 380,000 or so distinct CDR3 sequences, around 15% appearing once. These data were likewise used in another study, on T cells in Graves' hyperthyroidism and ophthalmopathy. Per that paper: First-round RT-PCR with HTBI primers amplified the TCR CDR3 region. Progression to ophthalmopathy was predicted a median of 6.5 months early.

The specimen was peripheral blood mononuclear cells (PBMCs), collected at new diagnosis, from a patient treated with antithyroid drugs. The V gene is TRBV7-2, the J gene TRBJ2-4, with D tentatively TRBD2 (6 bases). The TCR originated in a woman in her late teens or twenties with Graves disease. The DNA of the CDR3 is TGTGTCAGCAGCTTGGGGACTTGGGGTAACATTCAGTACTTC. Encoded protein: CVSSLGTWGNIQYF.